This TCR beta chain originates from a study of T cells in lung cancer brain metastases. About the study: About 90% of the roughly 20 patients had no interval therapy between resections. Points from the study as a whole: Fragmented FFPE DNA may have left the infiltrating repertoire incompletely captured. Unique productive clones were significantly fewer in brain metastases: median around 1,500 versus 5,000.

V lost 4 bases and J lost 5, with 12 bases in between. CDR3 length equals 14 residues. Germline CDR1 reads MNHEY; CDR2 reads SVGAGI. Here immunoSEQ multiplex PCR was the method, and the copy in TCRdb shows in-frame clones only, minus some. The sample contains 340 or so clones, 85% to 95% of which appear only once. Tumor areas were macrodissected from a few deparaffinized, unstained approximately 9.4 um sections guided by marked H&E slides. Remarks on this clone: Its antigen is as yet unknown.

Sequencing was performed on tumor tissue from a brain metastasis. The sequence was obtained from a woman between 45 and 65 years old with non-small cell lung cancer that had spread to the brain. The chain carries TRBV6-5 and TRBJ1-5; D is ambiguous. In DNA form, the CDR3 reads TGTGCCAGCAGTTTTCTAGGGAAGGATCAGCCCCAGCATTTT. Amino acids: CASSFLGKDQPQHF.